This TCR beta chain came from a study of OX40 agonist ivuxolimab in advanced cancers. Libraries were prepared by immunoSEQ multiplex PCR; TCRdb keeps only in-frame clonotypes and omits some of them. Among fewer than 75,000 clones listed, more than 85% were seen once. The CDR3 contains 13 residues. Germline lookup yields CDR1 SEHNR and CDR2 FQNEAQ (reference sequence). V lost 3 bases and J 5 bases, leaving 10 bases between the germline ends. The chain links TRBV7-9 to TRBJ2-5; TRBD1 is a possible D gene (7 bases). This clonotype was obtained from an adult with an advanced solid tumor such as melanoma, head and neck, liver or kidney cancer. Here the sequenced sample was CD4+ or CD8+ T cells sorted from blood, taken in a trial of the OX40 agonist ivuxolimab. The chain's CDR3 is CASSFRGEETQYF. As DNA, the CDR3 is TGTGCCAGCAGCTTCAGGGGGGAGGAGACCCAGTACTTC. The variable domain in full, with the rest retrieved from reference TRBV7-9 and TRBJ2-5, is DTGVSQNPRHKITKRGQNVTFRCDPISEHNRLYWYRQTLGQGPEFLTYFQNEAQLEKSRLLSDRFSAERPKGSFSTLEIQRTEQGDSAMYLCASSFRGEETQYFGPGTRLLVL.